Presented here are 16 T cell receptor beta chains from one specimen sequenced in a study of cytomegalovirus exposure and HLA in healthy donors. PCR was performed using 60 Vbeta and 13 Jbeta primers. Using immunoSEQ multiplex PCR, the repertoire was profiled, and TCRdb retains in-frame clones only, with some absent. The sample includes about 140,000 clones, 70% to 85% of them seen just once. Sequences were obtained from PBMCs. The origin of the receptors is a woman in her fifties or sixties in good health and CMV-seropositive.

CDR3 residues: CASSVGGQDTEAFF. DNA of the CDR3: TGTGCCAGCAGCGTAGGGGGACAGGACACTGAAGCTTTCTTT. The chain couples TRBV9 to TRBJ1-1; TRBD1 matches at 8 bases. Germline V gene lookup returns CDR1 SGDLS and CDR2 YYNGEE. Germline trimming cut 0 bases from V and 3 bases from J; bases unmatched to any gene: 1. The CDR3 sequence is 14 residues long.

For this clone: Its ends do not fully match the called genes, so a read error is possible. The rearrangement joins TRBV2 to TRBJ1-1; the D gene is possibly TRBD1 (5 bases). Germline assignment: CDR1 SNHLY and CDR2 FYNNEI. The CDR3 loop spans 13 amino acids. This CDR3 reads CASSQLRGTEVFF. For the CDR3, the DNA is TGTGCCAGCTCTCAGCTTCGAGGGACTGAAGTTTTCTTT.

This clone was observed a few times. The chain employs TRBV5-1 and TRBJ1-5; D gene ambiguous. The CDR3 has 14 amino acids. Germline CDR1 reads SGHRS; CDR2 reads YFSETQ. V was pared by 5 bases and J by 9 bases, with 18 bases between. This CDR3 is CASRSRPHQRPQHF. The CDR3 nucleotides are TGCGCCAGCAGGTCGAGGCCCCACCAGCGGCCCCAGCATTTT.

The chain combines TRBV30 with TRBJ1-5; a possible D gene is TRBD1 (5 bases). V was cut by 0 bases and J by 4 bases, with 10 bases left in between. CDR3 length: 14 residues. The germline V gene encodes CDR1 GTSNPN and CDR2 SVGIG (reference sequence). The CDR3 DNA follows: TGTGCCTGGAGTGTAGCAGGGTTTAATCAGCCCCAGCATTTT. Its translation is CAWSVAGFNQPQHF.

V is TRBV9 and J is TRBJ1-1, with no clear D. The CDR3 spans 12 residues. The V end was cut by 3 bases, the J end by 11 bases, with 14 bases between. Germline V gives CDR1 SGDLS, CDR2 YYNGEE. The CDR3 DNA sequence: TGTGCCAGCAGCGAGAATACGGGTATGGCTTTCTTT. It encodes CASSENTGMAFF.

Comment on this clone: One end of the junction is discordant with germline, which a read error may explain. The J gene is TRBJ1-6, the V gene TRBV5-6, with TRBD1 matching 7 bases. The CDR3 runs to 16 residues. Germline V gene lookup returns CDR1 SGHDT and CDR2 YYEEEE. The CDR3 sequence: CASSLNTGTADSSLHF. CDR3 sequence (DNA): TGTGCCAGCAGCTTGAACACCGGGACAGCGGATTCATCCCTCCACTTT.

V usage is TRBV9 and J usage is TRBJ2-1; 8 bases map to TRBD2. Germline loops: CDR1 SGDLS, CDR2 YYNGEE. After removal of 6 bases from V and 7 bases from J, the junction contained 12 bases not matched to a gene. This CDR3 is built from 15 residues. The CDR3 spells CASNGLAGGTNEQFF. In DNA, the CDR3 is TGTGCCAGCAATGGGCTGGCGGGGGGAACAAATGAGCAGTTCTTC.

The V gene is TRBV9, the J gene TRBJ2-7; D not certain. The CDR3 is 14 amino acids. Trimming pared 9 bases from V and 0 bases from J, leaving 16 bases between. Germline values: CDR1 SGDLS, CDR2 YYNGEE. Here the CDR3 DNA reads TGTGCCACCGTTAGACGGGTCAGCTCCTACGAGCAGTACTTC. This translates into CATVRRVSSYEQYF.

The chain uses TRBV9 and TRBJ2-4, with a weak D call TRBD2 (6 bases). The ends were cut back, 4 bases at V and 8 bases at J, with 13 bases in the middle. CDR1 SGDLS and CDR2 YYNGEE come from the germline V gene. The CDR3 loop spans 13 amino acids. CDR3 region: CASSMGTWDIQYF. In nucleotides, the CDR3 is TGTGCCAGCAGCATGGGGACTTGGGACATTCAGTACTTC.

This sequence joins TRBV7-2 and TRBJ2-7, with a tentative D call TRBD1 (5 bases). CDR1 and CDR2 (germline): SGHTA, FQGNSA. Trimming pared 5 bases from V and 6 bases from J, leaving 17 bases between. CDR3 length: 14 amino acids. The CDR3 DNA reads TGTGCCAGCAGCCTAGGGGCACAGGCAGGCGAGCAGTACTTC. Its protein is CASSLGAQAGEQYF.

This chain's CDR3 is CASSQDFTGGRNTQYF. The CDR3 bases are TGTGCCAGCAGCCAAGATTTTACAGGGGGACGGAATACGCAGTATTTT. The chain employs TRBV14 and TRBJ2-3, with TRBD1 matching 8 bases. V shed 0 bases, J shed 7 bases, and the junction held 9 bases outside the gene matches. The CDR3 covers 16 residues. Germline-derived CDR1 and CDR2 are SGHDN and FVKESK.

The chain is built from TRBV7-3 and TRBJ1-5; TRBD1 is a possible D gene (5 bases). The CDR3 loop spans 13 amino acids. Germline CDR1 SGHTA, CDR2 FQGTGA. The germline V and J ends were trimmed by 5 bases and 6 bases, with 11 bases remaining between them. The CDR3 loop is CASSLPGGQPQHF. DNA for the CDR3: TGTGCCAGCAGCCTCCCCGGGGGTCAGCCCCAGCATTTT.

This clone came up a few times. This rearrangement joins TRBV6-5 to TRBJ1-6; no clear D. The length of the CDR3 is 15 residues. Per the germline V gene, CDR1 is MNHEY and CDR2 is SVGAGI. Trimming pared 10 bases from V and 10 bases from J, leaving 23 bases between. The CDR3 bases are TGTGCCACCAGCGGGAGCCCCCGGGCCGGGTCACCCCTCCACTTT. It is translated as CATSGSPRAGSPLHF.

V usage is TRBV5-1 and J usage is TRBJ2-4; 7 nucleotides agree with TRBD2. The CDR3 is 14 residues long. CDR1 is SGHRS, CDR2 YFSETQ, per germline. Unmatched junction bases numbered 7, after V lost 2 bases and J lost 8 bases. The CDR3 loop is CASSFISRGDIQYF. The DNA of the CDR3 is TGCGCCAGCAGCTTTATAAGTCGGGGGGACATTCAGTACTTC.

The chain is built from TRBV5-4 and TRBJ2-1; maybe TRBD2 (7 bases). Germline V gene sequence: CDR1 SGHNT, CDR2 YYREEE (reference sequence). V lost 8 bases and J 5 bases, leaving 23 bases between the germline ends. The CDR3 runs 16 residues. The CDR3 region has the DNA TGTGCCAGTGCACCTAGGGGGGGCCTGTGGGACAATGAGCAGTTCTTC. Protein: CASAPRGGLWDNEQFF.

The genes are TRBV19 and TRBJ1-2, with no clear D. The CDR3 has 14 residues. V lost 3 bases and J lost 8, with 16 bases in between. CDR1 is LNHDA, CDR2 SQIVND, per germline (reference sequence). As DNA, the CDR3 is TGTGCCAGTAGTATTGAGGGAGGGAGGAGCGGCTACACCTTC. Translation gives CASSIEGGRSGYTF.